Each of the 30 T cell receptor beta chains below was sequenced from the same sample in a study of T cells in Graves' hyperthyroidism and ophthalmopathy. Amplified TCR beta CDR3 regions derived from RNA transcripts. The primer set for the first-round RT-PCR of the TCR CDR3 was HTBI. A single record per CDR3 protein comes from TCRdb applying MiXCR to the multiplex PCR reads. The repertoire includes around 600,000 distinct CDR3 sequences, just under 45% of them detected once, and less than 9% sits in the top ten. The sequencing sample was made of peripheral blood or thyroid tissue (not recorded which). Receptor source: an adult man with Graves' disease, either hyperthyroidism or ophthalmopathy (not recorded which).

The genes are TRBV24-1 and TRBJ2-2; 8 nucleotides agree with TRBD2. After removal of 7 bases from V and 5 bases from J, the junction contained 17 bases not matched to a gene. The CDR3 is 18 residues long. Germline assignment: CDR1 KGHDR and CDR2 SFDVKD. The CDR3 DNA sequence: TGTGCCACCAGGTCTACCAGCGGGAGATCTGAGAGGACCGGGGAGCTGTTTTTT. Translated, it gives CATRSTSGRSERTGELFF.

This clonotype was seen a few times. Germline is not matched at one junction end, which may reflect a read error. The CDR3 region is CSARGENSGGYTF. DNA for the CDR3: TGCAGTGCCAGAGGGGAGAACTCCGGAGGCTACACCTTC. The chain uses TRBV20-1 and TRBJ1-2, with D maybe TRBD1 (5 bases). The germline V gene encodes CDR1 DFQATT and CDR2 SNEGSKA (reference sequence). The CDR3 is 13 residues long.

In this sample, this clonotype turned up many times. The V and J genes are TRBV2 and TRBJ1-6; D unresolved. V lost 7 bases and J lost 5, with 15 bases in between. Germline lookup yields CDR1 SNHLY and CDR2 FYNNEI. This CDR3 comprises 15 residues. Here the CDR3 DNA reads TGTGCCAGCATATCAGCAAGAATTGATAATTCACCCCTCCACTTT. This encodes CASISARIDNSPLHF.

The sample holds many counts of this clonotype. This rearrangement joins TRBV15 to TRBJ2-7; 9 nucleotides line up with TRBD1. Germline-derived CDR1 and CDR2 are LNHNV and YYDKDF (reference sequence). J gave up 4 bases and V 0 bases, and 10 bases lay outside the gene matches. CDR3 length equals 17 residues. This chain's CDR3 is CATSREEHPGQGYEQYF. The CDR3 DNA sequence: TGTGCCACCAGCAGAGAAGAGCATCCGGGACAGGGTTACGAGCAGTACTTC.

This clonotype was observed a few times. The rearrangement joins TRBV4-1 to TRBJ1-6, with D uncertain. The germline V and J ends were trimmed by 2 bases and 5 bases, with 10 bases remaining between them. The CDR3 totals 15 residues. Germline CDR1 MGHRA, CDR2 YSYEKL. The CDR3 here is CASSQINTDNSPLHF. The CDR3 coding sequence is TGCGCCAGCAGCCAAATCAATACGGATAATTCACCCCTCCACTTT.

This clonotype has a count of ten or more. The chain is built from TRBV7-8 and TRBJ2-7, with 9 positions matching TRBD2. V shed 8 bases and J 3 bases; nucleotides not matched to a gene: 14. The CDR3 is 16 residues long. CDR1 and CDR2 (germline): SGHVS, FQNEAQ. The CDR3 region has the DNA TGTGCCAGCGGAGGGCTCATAGCGGGGGATAACTACGAGCAGTACTTC. Its protein product is CASGGLIAGDNYEQYF.

V is TRBV20-1 and J is TRBJ1-5; the match to TRBD1 covers 7 bases. The CDR3 runs 16 residues. V dropped 0 bases and J dropped 0; count of bases not matched to a gene: 5. The germline V gene has CDR1 DFQATT and CDR2 SNEGSKA (reference sequence). The CDR3: CSARDRQGYSNQPQHF. The CDR3 DNA reads TGCAGTGCTAGAGACCGACAGGGATATAGCAATCAGCCCCAGCATTTT.

This clonotype was detected a few times. This chain joins TRBV12-3 or TRBV12-4 and TRBJ1-5; D not resolved. Between the trimmed V and J ends, which lost 1 base and 0 bases, there was a span of 7 bases. The CDR3 runs 15 residues. CDR3 residues: CASSLGLNSNQPQHF. DNA for the CDR3: TGTGCCAGCAGTTTAGGACTGAATAGCAATCAGCCCCAGCATTTT.

This clonotype was observed a handful of times. The chain combines TRBV12-3 or TRBV12-4 with TRBJ2-7; a weak D match, TRBD2 (6 bases). CDR3 size: 15 residues. Trimming removed 2 bases from V and 5 bases from J, with 16 bases in between. As DNA, the CDR3 is TGTGCCAGCAGTTTATCGATGCGGGGTAGCGACGAGCAGTACTTC. Translated, it gives CASSLSMRGSDEQYF.

This clonotype was observed a few times. The chain links TRBV10-2 to TRBJ2-5; D unclear. The CDR3 is made up of 12 amino acids. The V end lost 5 bases, the J end lost 5 bases, and 9 bases lay between the germline ends. Germline V gene lookup returns CDR1 WSHSY and CDR2 SAAADI. The CDR3 region is CASSPRYETQYF. DNA of the CDR3: TGCGCCAGCAGTCCCAGGTATGAGACCCAGTACTTC.

Of note for this clonotype: One end of the junction varies from germline; a read error may be responsible. This chain links TRBV11-2 with TRBJ1-2; the D gene is possibly TRBD1 (5 bases). This CDR3 contains 15 residues. Germline loops: CDR1 SGHAT, CDR2 FQNNGV. This CDR3 reads CASSPQIGQGHGYTF. The DNA of the CDR3 is TGCGCCAGCAGCCCTCAGATCGGGCAGGGCCATGGCTACACCTTC. The full variable domain, rest sourced from reference TRBV11-2 and TRBJ1-2, is EAGVAQSPRYKIIEKRQSVAFWCNPISGHATLYWYQQILGQGPKLLIQFQNNGVVDDSQLPKDRFSAERLKGVDSTLKIQPAKLEDSAVYLCASSPQIGQGHGYTFGSGTRLTVV.

On this clonotype itself: One end of the junction varies from germline; a read error may be responsible. This chain connects TRBV5-1 to TRBJ2-7; 7 nucleotides align to TRBD1. The CDR3 loop spans 13 amino acids. CDR1 and CDR2 from the germline V gene are SGHRS and YFSETQ. The chain's CDR3 is CASSFNRGDEQYF. DNA of the CDR3: TGTGCCAGCAGCTTTAACAGGGGCGACGAGCAGTACTTC.

Concerning this clonotype: A much more abundant neighbour one base away suggests this may be a read error. This sequence joins TRBV24-1 and TRBJ2-5; D unresolved. The J call may be mistaken, given a closer DNA end match to TRBJ2-7. Germline loops: CDR1 KGHDR, CDR2 SFDVKD. This CDR3 spans 18 amino acids. This CDR3 reads CATSDLVLPPRSAYEQYF. The CDR3 coding sequence is TGTGCCACCAGTGATTTGGTCCTTCCGCCACGATCGGCCTACGAGCAGTACTTC.

The genes are TRBV2 and TRBJ1-2; the match to TRBD1 covers 10 bases. V gave up 8 bases and J gave up 7 bases; unmatched junction bases: 7. Germline CDR1 reads SNHLY; CDR2 reads FYNNEI. This CDR3 comprises 13 residues. The CDR3 DNA reads TGTGCCAGCTACCGGGACAGGGGTAGTGGCTACACCTTC. It specifies CASYRDRGSGYTF. Drawing the rest from reference TRBV2 and TRBJ1-2, the complete variable domain is EPEVTQTPSHQVTQMGQEVILRCVPISNHLYFYWYRQILGQKVEFLVSFYNNEISEKSEIFDDQFSVERPDGSNFTLKIRSTKLEDSAMYFCASYRDRGSGYTFGSGTRLTVV.

The rearrangement joins TRBV2 to TRBJ2-1, with a possible D match to TRBD2 (5 bases). Looked up from germline, CDR1 is SNHLY and CDR2 is FYNNEI. V lost 3 bases and J lost 6, with 15 bases in between. The CDR3 is 15 amino acids. CDR3 DNA: TGTGCCAGCAGTGATGGCGGGCCAAGAGGCAATGAGCAGTTCTTC. Translated, it gives CASSDGGPRGNEQFF. Combining the CDR3 with reference TRBV2 and TRBJ2-1 gives the whole variable domain EPEVTQTPSHQVTQMGQEVILRCVPISNHLYFYWYRQILGQKVEFLVSFYNNEISEKSEIFDDQFSVERPDGSNFTLKIRSTKLEDSAMYFCASSDGGPRGNEQFFGPGTRLTVL.

This clonotype was seen only once. A read error may be the cause here, since a much bigger clone is one base away. The rearrangement joins TRBV7-6 to TRBJ1-5, with a possible D match to TRBD1 (6 bases). CDR1 and CDR2 (germline): SGHVS, FNYEAQ. The V and J ends lost 5 bases and 1 base respectively, with 12 bases between them. The CDR3 is made up of 15 amino acids. The CDR3 DNA reads as TGTGCCAGCAGCGCGCGGACAGCCAGCAATCAGCCCCAGCATTTT. As protein: CASSARTASNQPQHF.

The chain joins TRBV5-1 to TRBJ1-1; a possible D gene is TRBD1 (5 bases). Germline V lookup: CDR1 SGHRS, CDR2 YFSETQ. Deletions cut 3 bases from V and 6 bases from J, with 15 bases between. The CDR3 loop spans 14 amino acids. CDR3 region: CASSSAGGVAEAFF. CDR3 nucleotides: TGCGCCAGCAGCTCGGCCGGAGGGGTGGCTGAAGCTTTCTTT.

This sequence joins TRBV10-3 and TRBJ1-2, with D unresolved. This CDR3 is built from 13 residues. Trimming cost V 6 bases and J 4 bases, with 12 bases left between them. The germline gives CDR1 ENHRY, CDR2 SYGVKD. CDR3 DNA: TGTGCCATCAGCATCGACGGTCTCTATGGCTACACCTTC. Translating gives CAISIDGLYGYTF.

The table lists this clonotype with a few counts. The V and J genes are TRBV24-1 and TRBJ2-2, with D unresolved. The germline gives CDR1 KGHDR, CDR2 SFDVKD. This CDR3 has 11 amino acids. Trimming removed 4 bases at V and 4 bases at J, with 0 bases between. CDR3 in amino acids: CATSDTGELFF. The CDR3 DNA reads TGTGCCACCAGTGACACCGGGGAGCTGTTTTTT.

This clonotype showed up many times. The rearrangement uses TRBV10-3 and TRBJ2-7, with a tentative D call TRBD2 (6 bases). Trimming pared 7 bases from V and 3 bases from J, leaving 16 bases between. Germline lookup yields CDR1 ENHRY and CDR2 SYGVKD. The length of the CDR3 is 14 residues. The CDR3 sequence is CAIMAPGLDYEQYF. The CDR3 DNA reads TGTGCCATCATGGCCCCGGGACTCGACTACGAGCAGTACTTC.

V gene TRBV7-9 combines with J gene TRBJ2-7; D possibly corresponds to TRBD2 (5 bases). The CDR3 has 12 amino acids. The V end lost 9 bases, the J end lost 0 bases, and 9 bases lay between the germline ends. The germline CDR1 and CDR2 sequences are SEHNR and FQNEAQ (reference sequence). The CDR3 here is CASGLNSYEQYF. The CDR3 DNA reads TGTGCCAGTGGACTCAACTCCTACGAGCAGTACTTC.

The CDR3 region is CASSLAFAAEAFF. The CDR3 coding sequence is TGCGCCAGCAGCTTGGCGTTCGCAGCTGAAGCTTTCTTT. V usage is TRBV5-1 and J usage is TRBJ1-1; D gene unclear. Germline V gene lookup returns CDR1 SGHRS and CDR2 YFSETQ. Trimming took off 0 bases at V and 6 bases at J, with 9 bases between the two ends. The CDR3 has 13 residues.

In regard to this clonotype: With a much larger clone just one base away, this may be a read error. This sequence joins TRBV10-3 and TRBJ1-2; D possibly corresponds to TRBD1 (5 bases). The V and J ends lost 7 bases and 2 bases respectively, with 11 bases between them. CDR1 and CDR2 from the germline V gene are ENHRY and SYGVKD. The CDR3 is 13 residues long. CDR3 in DNA: TGTGCCATCAAAAGGGACGGAAACTATGGCTACACCTTC. Translating gives CAIKRDGNYGYTF.

The chain is built from TRBV7-9 and TRBJ2-7, with D possibly TRBD1 on 6 matching bases. CDR1 and CDR2 (germline): SEHNR, FQNEAQ (reference sequence). This CDR3 has 14 amino acids. Trimming shortened V by 6 bases and J by 2 bases, and 14 bases separated the two germline ends. The DNA for the CDR3 is TGTGCCAGCAGATTCAGCAGGGGAACCTACGAGCAGTACTTC. Translation: CASRFSRGTYEQYF.

This clonotype was detected only a few times. DNA for the CDR3: TGTGCCAGCAGCTCGTCGGACAGGGGCCAGCATCAGCCCCAGCATTTT. Translation: CASSSSDRGQHQPQHF. The chain joins TRBV7-8 to TRBJ1-5; 9 nucleotides match TRBD1. CDR3 length: 16 amino acids. Germline V gives CDR1 SGHVS, CDR2 FQNEAQ. The V and J ends lost 4 bases and 5 bases, in that order; junction bases with no gene match: 9.

The chain uses TRBV7-9 and TRBJ1-4; possible D gene TRBD1, 6 bases. Germline lookup yields CDR1 SEHNR and CDR2 FQNEAQ (reference sequence). The CDR3 has 14 amino acids. The germline V and J ends were trimmed by 1 base and 8 bases, with 11 bases remaining between them. CDR3 in amino acids: CASSLGQAREKLFF. CDR3 DNA: TGTGCCAGCAGCTTAGGACAGGCCCGGGAAAAACTGTTTTTT.

This chain links TRBV2 with TRBJ1-2; 10 positions agree with TRBD1. The CDR3 is 15 amino acids. Trimming took 6 bases from V and 2 from J; bases not matched to a gene: 6. Germline V lookup: CDR1 SNHLY, CDR2 FYNNEI. The chain's CDR3 is CASSLPGQGNYGYTF. As DNA, the CDR3 is TGTGCCAGCAGCCTACCGGGACAGGGGAACTATGGCTACACCTTC. Full variable domain (missing parts from reference TRBV2 and TRBJ1-2): EPEVTQTPSHQVTQMGQEVILRCVPISNHLYFYWYRQILGQKVEFLVSFYNNEISEKSEIFDDQFSVERPDGSNFTLKIRSTKLEDSAMYFCASSLPGQGNYGYTFGSGTRLTVV.

The genes are TRBV12-5 and TRBJ1-2, with D hard to call. The ends were cut back, 4 bases at V and 3 bases at J, with 12 bases in the middle. The CDR3 runs to 14 residues. Germline CDR1 reads LGHNT; CDR2 reads FRNRAP. The CDR3 DNA is TGTGCTAGTGGTTCTACGACTCGAGACTATGGCTACACCTTC. Translating it yields CASGSTTRDYGYTF.

This rearrangement joins TRBV5-6 to TRBJ2-7; D gene uncertain. V lost 1 base, J lost 0 bases, and 11 bases lay in between. Looked up from germline, CDR1 is SGHDT and CDR2 is YYEEEE. The CDR3 contains 15 residues. This chain's CDR3 is CASSLPDQSSYEQYF. DNA for the CDR3: TGTGCCAGCAGCTTGCCGGACCAAAGCTCCTACGAGCAGTACTTC.

The V gene is TRBV7-3, the J gene TRBJ2-6, with D tentatively TRBD1 or TRBD2 (6 bases each). The germline V gene encodes CDR1 SGHTA and CDR2 FQGTGA. Trimming took 6 bases from V and 3 from J, leaving 15 bases between them. This CDR3 is built from 16 residues. The CDR3: CASSYRGARGANVLTF. The CDR3 nucleotides read TGTGCCAGCAGTTATAGGGGGGCGCGTGGGGCCAACGTCCTGACTTTC.